The 27 T cell receptor beta chains reported below all come from one sample, sequenced in a study of blood T cell repertoires in COVID-19. Generated by immunoSEQ multiplex PCR, the TCRdb table keeps only in-frame clones and is missing some. The sample lists a few hundred thousand clones; roughly 84% were seen once. Sequencing was carried out using PBMCs or T cells enriched from blood (not recorded which). All receptors derive from a woman aged 30 to 39 who had recovered from COVID-19.

The J gene is TRBJ1-3, the V gene TRBV9; D is unclear. The CDR3 runs 15 residues. V lost 2 bases and J 3 bases, leaving 12 bases between the germline ends. Germline assignment: CDR1 SGDLS and CDR2 YYNGEE. The CDR3 nucleotides read TGTGCCAGCAGCGTGGAGCCGGTGATTGGAAACACCATATATTTT. Translation: CASSVEPVIGNTIYF.

V usage is TRBV4-2 and J usage is TRBJ1-1, with 7 bases identical to TRBD1. V shed 1 base and J 4 bases; nucleotides not matched to a gene: 6. Germline V gene lookup returns CDR1 LGHNA and CDR2 YNFKEQ. This CDR3 has 15 residues. The CDR3 here is CASSQARQGGTEAFF. The DNA for the CDR3 is TGTGCCAGCAGCCAAGCCCGACAGGGTGGCACTGAAGCTTTCTTT.

The CDR3 DNA follows: TGTGCCAGCAGTCCGCTCGGACAGGGGGCTTATAATTCACCCCTCCACTTT. Amino acids: CASSPLGQGAYNSPLHF. The V call is TRBV6-6, the J call TRBJ1-6; 11 bases map to TRBD1. Germline V gene sequence: CDR1 MNHNY, CDR2 SVGAGI (reference sequence). J was trimmed by 4 bases and V by 5 bases; bases with no gene match: 7. This CDR3 is built from 17 residues.

This chain uses TRBV7-9 with TRBJ1-4, with D unresolved. Germline V gives CDR1 SEHNR, CDR2 FQNEAQ (reference sequence). Trimming pared 3 bases from V and 0 bases from J, leaving 20 bases between. This CDR3 has 19 amino acids. The CDR3, as DNA: TGTGCCAGCAGCTTGAAGCGGGCTTTTGGTACTGCAACTAATGAAAAACTGTTTTTT. Its translation is CASSLKRAFGTATNEKLFF.

The rearrangement uses TRBV5-4 and TRBJ2-1; 11 bases line up with TRBD2. CDR1 is SGHNT, CDR2 YYREEE, per germline (reference sequence). The CDR3 runs 15 residues. After removal of 2 bases from V and 5 bases from J, the junction contained 3 bases not matched to a gene. This chain's CDR3 is CASSLAGLADNEQFF. The CDR3 coding sequence is TGTGCCAGCAGCTTAGCGGGACTAGCGGACAATGAGCAGTTCTTC.

The chain combines TRBV2 with TRBJ2-2; 7 bases line up with TRBD1. The CDR3 totals 17 residues. V lost 6 bases and J lost 6; bases outside the gene matches: 16. Germline assignment: CDR1 SNHLY and CDR2 FYNNEI. The chain's CDR3 is CASRKSDRAFQAGELFF. Here the CDR3 DNA reads TGTGCCAGCAGAAAGTCAGACAGGGCATTTCAGGCCGGGGAGCTGTTTTTT.

This chain uses TRBV6-5 with TRBJ1-6; D perhaps matches TRBD1 (5 bases). Germline CDR1 reads MNHEY; CDR2 reads SVGAGI. CDR3 length equals 15 residues. V dropped 6 bases and J dropped 5 bases, with 14 bases sitting between them. CDR3 nucleotide sequence: TGTGCCAGCAGCGGATCGGGGGGGGATAATTCACCCCTCCACTTT. It codes for CASSGSGGDNSPLHF.

In its sample, this clone was seen once. As DNA, the CDR3 is TGTGCCAGCTGCGAGAGCACGGGACAGTACAATGAGCAGTTCTTC. It yields the protein CASCESTGQYNEQFF. The chain recombines TRBV2 with TRBJ2-1, with 7 bases that match TRBD1. The germline gives CDR1 SNHLY, CDR2 FYNNEI. V was clipped by 8 bases and J by 4 bases; unmatched bases: 11. The CDR3 runs 15 residues.

J is TRBJ2-2 and V is TRBV14; D is ambiguous. Trimming pared 2 bases from V and 1 base from J, leaving 2 bases between. From germline, CDR1 is SGHDN and CDR2 FVKESK. This CDR3 has 13 amino acids. The CDR3 sequence is CASSQRNTGELFF. DNA for the CDR3: TGTGCCAGCAGCCAACGGAACACCGGGGAGCTGTTTTTT.

The chain recombines TRBV3-1 (or the pseudogene TRBV3-2) with TRBJ1-1, with a tentative D call TRBD1 (5 bases). This CDR3 is 13 amino acids long. The ends were cut back, 3 bases at V and 4 bases at J, with 9 bases in the middle. The germline CDR1 and CDR2 sequences are LGHDT and YNNKEL (reference sequence). CDR3 DNA sequence: TGTGCCAGCAGCCAGGGGGAGGCCACTGAAGCTTTCTTT. Its protein is CASSQGEATEAFF.

The chain couples TRBV7-6 to TRBJ2-2, with 8 bases fitting TRBD1. CDR3 length: 19 residues. Germline V gene sequence: CDR1 SGHVS, CDR2 FNYEAQ. V dropped 5 bases and J dropped 0; count of bases not matched to a gene: 14. The chain's CDR3 is CASSKRDRQGDSNTGELFF. DNA for the CDR3: TGTGCCAGCAGCAAAAGGGACAGGCAGGGGGATTCGAACACCGGGGAGCTGTTTTTT.

This sequence joins TRBV27 and TRBJ2-1, with 8 nucleotides matching TRBD1. This CDR3 contains 14 residues. Germline CDR1 is MNHEY and CDR2 is SMNVEV (reference sequence). Unmatched junction bases numbered 6, after V lost 2 bases and J lost 9 bases. The CDR3 loop reads CASSLSAGGGEQFF. The CDR3 DNA reads TGTGCCAGCAGTTTAAGCGCAGGGGGCGGTGAGCAGTTCTTC.

V gene TRBV5-4 combines with J gene TRBJ2-5; the match to TRBD1 covers 9 bases. Germline trimming cut 3 bases from V and 7 bases from J; bases unmatched to any gene: 7. This CDR3 comprises 14 residues. Germline V CDR1 and CDR2: SGHNT, YYREEE (reference sequence). This CDR3 is CASSSQGATRTQYF. In nucleotides, the CDR3 is TGTGCCAGCAGCTCACAGGGGGCGACTCGGACCCAGTACTTC.

This rearrangement joins TRBV7-2 to TRBJ2-1, with TRBD2 matching over 10 bases. Looked up from germline, CDR1 is SGHTA and CDR2 is FQGNSA. V lost 3 bases, J lost 7 bases, and 6 bases stayed unmatched. The CDR3 is 15 amino acids. CDR3 sequence reads: CASSLLAGATNEQFF. Written as DNA, the CDR3 is TGTGCCAGCAGCTTGCTAGCGGGGGCTACGAATGAGCAGTTCTTC.

The rearrangement links TRBV5-1 to TRBJ1-6; 7 bases are a match to TRBD1. CDR1 SGHRS and CDR2 YFSETQ come from the germline V gene. This CDR3 is 15 amino acids long. V was pared by 4 bases and J by 5 bases, with 6 bases of the junction left unmatched. The CDR3 DNA reads as TGCGCCAGCAGCGGGGGGACAGCTAATAATTCACCCCTCCACTTT. Amino acid sequence: CASSGGTANNSPLHF.

The gene calls are TRBV3-1 (or the pseudogene TRBV3-2) and TRBJ1-5, with 10 bases matching TRBD1. Trimming at V came to 5 bases and at J to 2 bases, leaving 3 bases not matched to a gene. CDR3 length: 15 amino acids. The germline V gene encodes CDR1 LGHDT and CDR2 YNNKEL (reference sequence). For the CDR3, the DNA is TGTGCCAGCAGCACGACAGGGGGCGGCAATCAGCCCCAGCATTTT. Protein: CASSTTGGGNQPQHF.

The chain couples TRBV18 to TRBJ1-6; D not certain. CDR1 is KGHSH, CDR2 LQKENI, per germline. The CDR3 runs 13 residues. With 3 bases removed from V and 8 bases from J, the gap between germline ends came to 8 bases. The CDR3 DNA reads TGTGCCAGCTCACCCGAACTTTATTCACCCCTCCACTTT. As protein: CASSPELYSPLHF. The full variable domain, completed using reference TRBV18 and TRBJ1-6, is NAGVMQNPRHLVRRRGQEARLRCSPMKGHSHVYWYRQLPEEGLKFMVYLQKENIIDESGMPKERFSAEFPKEGPSILRIQQVVRGDSAAYFCASSPELYSPLHFGNGTRLTVT.

There are a few counts of this clone. V usage is TRBV30 and J usage is TRBJ1-3; 9 bases line up with TRBD1. The trim removed 4 bases at V and 3 bases at J, leaving 4 bases unmatched. Per the germline V gene, CDR1 is GTSNPN and CDR2 is SVGIG (reference sequence). The CDR3 has 14 residues. The CDR3: CAWTRQGVGNTIYF. In DNA form, the CDR3 reads TGTGCCTGGACTCGACAGGGGGTTGGAAACACCATATATTTT. Based on the CDR3 plus reference TRBV30 and TRBJ1-3, the full variable domain is SQTIHQWPATLVQPVGSPLSLECTVEGTSNPNLYWYRQAAGRGLQLLFYSVGIGQISSEVPQNLSASRPQDRQFILSSKKLLLSDSGFYLCAWTRQGVGNTIYFGEGSWLTVV.

This chain joins TRBV5-1 and TRBJ2-3; 11 positions agree with TRBD1. Germline V gene sequence: CDR1 SGHRS, CDR2 YFSETQ. This CDR3 spans 16 amino acids. The junction had 8 bases not matched to a gene; V was cut back by 4 bases and J by 4 bases. The CDR3 region is CASSDRTGGRPDTQYF. The CDR3 DNA reads TGCGCCAGCAGCGACCGGACAGGGGGCAGGCCAGATACGCAGTATTTT.

The chain employs TRBV14 and TRBJ1-2; TRBD1 matches at 7 bases. This CDR3 comprises 15 residues. V shed 4 bases, J shed 5 bases, and the junction held 10 bases outside the gene matches. CDR1 is SGHDN, CDR2 FVKESK, per germline. The CDR3 nucleotides are TGTGCCAGCAGCCCTCACCCGTCAGGGGGGTATGGCTACACCTTC. Residues: CASSPHPSGGYGYTF.

V gene TRBV28 combines with J gene TRBJ1-2; TRBD1 aligns across 8 bases. The CDR3 is 13 residues long. CDR1 MDHEN and CDR2 SYDVKM come from the germline V gene. J was trimmed by 8 bases and V by 10 bases; bases with no gene match: 12. The CDR3 here is CAIKDDRGNGYTF. The CDR3 bases are TGTGCCATTAAGGACGACAGGGGTAACGGCTACACCTTC.

V gene TRBV11-2 combines with J gene TRBJ2-1; 8 bases fit TRBD2. Germline lookup yields CDR1 SGHAT and CDR2 FQNNGV. The CDR3 loop spans 15 amino acids. Trimming removed 1 base from V and 7 bases from J; junction bases left unmatched: 6. Here the CDR3 reads CASSLGGGYRNEQFF. CDR3 bases: TGTGCCAGCAGCTTAGGCGGGGGGTATAGAAATGAGCAGTTCTTC.

The CDR3 nucleotides are TGTGCCAGCAGCCGAACAGGGGTCTACGGCTACACCTTC. It yields the protein CASSRTGVYGYTF. The gene calls are TRBV28 and TRBJ1-2; 7 bases are shared with TRBD1. This CDR3 has 13 residues. V dropped 6 bases and J dropped 8; count of bases not matched to a gene: 9. The germline V gene has CDR1 MDHEN and CDR2 SYDVKM.

As DNA, the CDR3 is TGTGCCAGCAGTTACAGGGGCTATAATTCACCCCTCCACTTT. It is translated as CASSYRGYNSPLHF. The chain uses TRBV27 and TRBJ1-6, with 7 bases identical to TRBD1. The CDR3 has 14 residues. The germline V gene has CDR1 MNHEY and CDR2 SMNVEV (reference sequence). Trimming cost V 4 bases and J 3 bases; bases outside gene matches: 0.

V and J are TRBV5-4 and TRBJ1-3; 7 bases fit TRBD1. Germline V gives CDR1 SGHNT, CDR2 YYREEE (reference sequence). This CDR3 spans 16 amino acids. V lost 0 bases and J lost 4; bases outside the gene matches: 7. The CDR3 bases are TGTGCCAGCAGCTTGGCCACAGGGGCTGGAGGAAACACCATATATTTT. Its translation is CASSLATGAGGNTIYF. The full variable domain, completed using reference TRBV5-4 and TRBJ1-3, is ETGVTQSPTHLIKTRGQQVTLRCSSQSGHNTVSWYQQALGQGPQFIFQYYREEENGRGNFPPRFSGLQFPNYSSELNVNALELDDSALYLCASSLATGAGGNTIYFGEGSWLTVV.

The V gene is TRBV5-1, the J gene TRBJ1-3; 8 bases line up with TRBD1. Germline CDR1 and CDR2: SGHRS and YFSETQ. The CDR3 is 15 amino acids. V shed 4 bases and J 6 bases; nucleotides not matched to a gene: 9. CDR3 sequence (DNA): TGCGCCAGCAGCCTCGACAGGGGAGAGATAAACACCATATATTTT. Its protein is CASSLDRGEINTIYF.

This sequence joins TRBV9 and TRBJ2-7; 8 positions agree with TRBD1. J gave up 2 bases and V 3 bases, and 10 bases lay outside the gene matches. CDR3 size: 16 residues. Per the germline V gene, CDR1 is SGDLS and CDR2 is YYNGEE. This CDR3 reads CASSGPGQGKTYEQYF. The CDR3, as DNA: TGTGCCAGCAGCGGACCCGGACAGGGCAAGACCTACGAGCAGTACTTC.